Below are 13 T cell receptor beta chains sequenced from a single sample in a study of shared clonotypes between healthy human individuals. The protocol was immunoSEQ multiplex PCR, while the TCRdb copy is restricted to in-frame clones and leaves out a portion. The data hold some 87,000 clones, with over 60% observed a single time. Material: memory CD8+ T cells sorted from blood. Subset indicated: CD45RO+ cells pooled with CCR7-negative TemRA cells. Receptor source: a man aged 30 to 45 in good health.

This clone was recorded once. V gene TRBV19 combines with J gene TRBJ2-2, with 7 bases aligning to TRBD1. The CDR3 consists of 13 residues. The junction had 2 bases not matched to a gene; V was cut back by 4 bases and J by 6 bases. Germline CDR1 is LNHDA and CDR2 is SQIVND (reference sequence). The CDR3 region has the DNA TGTGCCAGTAGTAGGACAGGACCCGGGGAGCTGTTTTTT. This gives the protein CASSRTGPGELFF. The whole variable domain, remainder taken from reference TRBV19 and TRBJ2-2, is DGGITQSPKYLFRKEGQNVTLSCEQNLNHDAMYWYRQDPGQGLRLIYYSQIVNDFQKGDIAEGYSVSREKKESFPLTVTSAQKNPTAFYLCASSRTGPGELFFGEGSRLTVL.

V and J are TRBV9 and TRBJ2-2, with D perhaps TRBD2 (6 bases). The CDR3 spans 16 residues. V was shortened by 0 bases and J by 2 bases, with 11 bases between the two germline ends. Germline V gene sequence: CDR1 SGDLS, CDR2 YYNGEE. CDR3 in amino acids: CASSVGGGINTGELFF. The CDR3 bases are TGTGCCAGCAGCGTAGGTGGCGGGATTAACACCGGGGAGCTGTTTTTT.

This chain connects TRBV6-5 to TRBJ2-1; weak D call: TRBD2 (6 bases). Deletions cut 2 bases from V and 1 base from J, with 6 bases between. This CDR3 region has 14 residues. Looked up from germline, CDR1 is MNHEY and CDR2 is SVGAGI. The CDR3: CASSYAGSYNEQFF. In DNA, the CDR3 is TGTGCCAGCAGTTACGCGGGGTCCTACAATGAGCAGTTCTTC.

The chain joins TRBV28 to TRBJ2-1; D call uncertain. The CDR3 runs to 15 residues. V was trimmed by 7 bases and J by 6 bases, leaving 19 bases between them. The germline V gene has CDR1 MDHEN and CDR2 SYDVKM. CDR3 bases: TGTGCCAGCATTAATCAAGGATATCTAGGCAATGAGCAGTTCTTC. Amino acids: CASINQGYLGNEQFF.

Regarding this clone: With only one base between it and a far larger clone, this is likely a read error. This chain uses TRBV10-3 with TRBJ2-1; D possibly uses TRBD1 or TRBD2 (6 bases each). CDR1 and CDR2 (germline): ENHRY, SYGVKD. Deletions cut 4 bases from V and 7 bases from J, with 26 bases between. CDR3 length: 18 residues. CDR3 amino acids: CAISGYEGGTFTSNEQFF. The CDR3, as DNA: TGTGCCATCAGTGGATATGAAGGGGGGACGTTTACGTCGAATGAGCAGTTCTTC.

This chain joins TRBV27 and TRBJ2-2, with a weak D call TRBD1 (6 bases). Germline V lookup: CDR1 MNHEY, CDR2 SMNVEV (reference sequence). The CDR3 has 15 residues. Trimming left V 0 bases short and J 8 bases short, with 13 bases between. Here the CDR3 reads CASSLSNQGMGELFF. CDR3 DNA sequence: TGTGCCAGCAGTTTATCGAACCAGGGGATGGGGGAGCTGTTTTTT.

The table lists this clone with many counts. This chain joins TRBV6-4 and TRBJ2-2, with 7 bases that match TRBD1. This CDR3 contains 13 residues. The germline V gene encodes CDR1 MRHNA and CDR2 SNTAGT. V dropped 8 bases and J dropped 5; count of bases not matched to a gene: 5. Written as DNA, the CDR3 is TGTGCCAGCTCCGACAGGGCAACCGGGGAGCTGTTTTTT. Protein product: CASSDRATGELFF.

The CDR3 here is CASSLDGGASTGELFF. The DNA of the CDR3 is TGCGCCAGCAGCTTGGATGGGGGCGCGAGCACCGGGGAGCTGTTTTTT. This rearrangement joins TRBV5-1 to TRBJ2-2; tentatively, D is TRBD1 (6 bases). V dropped 0 bases and J dropped 4 bases, with 13 bases sitting between them. The germline V gene encodes CDR1 SGHRS and CDR2 YFSETQ. The CDR3 is 16 residues long.

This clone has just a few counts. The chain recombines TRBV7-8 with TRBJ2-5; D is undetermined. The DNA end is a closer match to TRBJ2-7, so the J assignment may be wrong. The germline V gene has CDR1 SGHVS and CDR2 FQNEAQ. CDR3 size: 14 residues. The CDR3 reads CASSLAFPEYEQYF. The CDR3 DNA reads TGTGCCAGCAGCTTAGCTTTCCCCGAGTACGAGCAGTACTTC.

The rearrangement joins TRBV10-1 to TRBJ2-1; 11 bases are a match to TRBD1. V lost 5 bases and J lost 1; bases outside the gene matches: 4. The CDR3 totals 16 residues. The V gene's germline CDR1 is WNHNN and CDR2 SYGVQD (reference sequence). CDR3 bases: TGCGCCAGCAGTCCCGGGACAGGGGGTTCCTACAATGAGCAGTTCTTC. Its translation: CASSPGTGGSYNEQFF.

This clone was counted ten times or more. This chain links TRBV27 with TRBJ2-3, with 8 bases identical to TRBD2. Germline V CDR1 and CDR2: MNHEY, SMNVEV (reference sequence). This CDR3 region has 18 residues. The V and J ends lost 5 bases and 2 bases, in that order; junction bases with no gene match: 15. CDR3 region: CASSPLATGRALTDTQYF. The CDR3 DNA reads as TGTGCCAGCAGTCCCTTAGCCACCGGGAGGGCCCTCACAGATACGCAGTATTTT.

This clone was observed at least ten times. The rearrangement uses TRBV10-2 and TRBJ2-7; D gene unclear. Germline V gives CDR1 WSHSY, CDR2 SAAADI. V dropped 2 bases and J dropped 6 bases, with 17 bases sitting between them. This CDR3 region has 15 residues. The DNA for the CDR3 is TGCGCCAGCAGTGAGCTGACCTCTTCGTTTCGCGAGCAGTACTTC. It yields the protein CASSELTSSFREQYF.

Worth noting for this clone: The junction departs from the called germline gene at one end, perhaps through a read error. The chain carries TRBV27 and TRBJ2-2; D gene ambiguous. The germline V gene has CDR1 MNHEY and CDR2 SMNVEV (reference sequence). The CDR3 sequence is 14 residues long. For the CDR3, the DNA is TGTGCCAGCAGTCCCGGTCTGAACCCCGGGGAGCTGTTTTTT. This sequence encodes CASSPGLNPGELFF.